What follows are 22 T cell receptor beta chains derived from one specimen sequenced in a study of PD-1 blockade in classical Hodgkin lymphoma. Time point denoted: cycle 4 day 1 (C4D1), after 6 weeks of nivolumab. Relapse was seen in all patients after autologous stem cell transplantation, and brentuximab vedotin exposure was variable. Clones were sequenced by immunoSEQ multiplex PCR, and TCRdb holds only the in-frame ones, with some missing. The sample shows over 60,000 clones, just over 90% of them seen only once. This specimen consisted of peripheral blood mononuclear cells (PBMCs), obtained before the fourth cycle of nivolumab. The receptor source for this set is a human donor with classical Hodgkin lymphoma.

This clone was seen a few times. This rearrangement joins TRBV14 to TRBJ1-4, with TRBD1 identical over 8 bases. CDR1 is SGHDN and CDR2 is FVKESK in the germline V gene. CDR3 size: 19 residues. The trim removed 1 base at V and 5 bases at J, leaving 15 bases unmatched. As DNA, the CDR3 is TGTGCCAGCAGCCAAGTCCCAGACTGGACCCGGGACAGGAATGAAAAACTGTTTTTT. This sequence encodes CASSQVPDWTRDRNEKLFF.

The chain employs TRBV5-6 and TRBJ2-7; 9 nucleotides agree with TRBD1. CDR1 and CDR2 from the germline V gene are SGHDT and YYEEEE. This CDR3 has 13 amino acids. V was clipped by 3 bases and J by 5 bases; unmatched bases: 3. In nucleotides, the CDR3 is TGTGCCAGCAGCTGGGGGACAGGGAACGAGCAGTACTTC. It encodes CASSWGTGNEQYF.

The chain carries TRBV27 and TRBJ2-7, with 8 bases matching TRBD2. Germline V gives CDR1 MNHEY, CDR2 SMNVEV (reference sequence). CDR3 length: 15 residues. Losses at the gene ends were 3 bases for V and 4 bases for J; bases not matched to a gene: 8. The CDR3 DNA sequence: TGTGCCAGCAGTTTCGCGAGCGGGAGTTTTTACGAGCAGTACTTC. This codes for CASSFASGSFYEQYF.

The DNA for the CDR3 is TGTGCCAGCAGTCCATCGACTTCGGGACGCACAGATACGCAGTATTTT. Translated: CASSPSTSGRTDTQYF. This chain uses TRBV27 with TRBJ2-3; D is possibly TRBD1 or TRBD2 (5 bases each). Germline V gives CDR1 MNHEY, CDR2 SMNVEV (reference sequence). Trimming removed 5 bases at V and 1 base at J, with 16 bases between. This CDR3 is 16 amino acids long.

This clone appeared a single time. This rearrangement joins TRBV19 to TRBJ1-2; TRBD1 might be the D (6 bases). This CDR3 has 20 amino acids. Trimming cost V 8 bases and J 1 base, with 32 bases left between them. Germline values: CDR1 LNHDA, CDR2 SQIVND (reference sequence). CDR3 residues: CASRRSARQPNREVNYGYTF. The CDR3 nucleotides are TGTGCCAGTCGTAGGTCCGCCCGACAACCAAACAGGGAGGTTAACTATGGCTACACCTTC.

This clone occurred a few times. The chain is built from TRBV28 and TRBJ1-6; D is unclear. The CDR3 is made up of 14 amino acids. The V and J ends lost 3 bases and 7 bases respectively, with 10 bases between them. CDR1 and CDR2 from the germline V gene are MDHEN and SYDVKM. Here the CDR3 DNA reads TGTGCCAGCAGTTTCCGCGTCGTAAATTCACCCCTCCACTTT. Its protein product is CASSFRVVNSPLHF.

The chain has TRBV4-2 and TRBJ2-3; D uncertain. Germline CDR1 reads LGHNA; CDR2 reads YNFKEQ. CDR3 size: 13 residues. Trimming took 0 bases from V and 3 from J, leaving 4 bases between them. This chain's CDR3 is CASSQDWTDTQYF. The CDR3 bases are TGTGCCAGCAGCCAAGATTGGACAGATACGCAGTATTTT.

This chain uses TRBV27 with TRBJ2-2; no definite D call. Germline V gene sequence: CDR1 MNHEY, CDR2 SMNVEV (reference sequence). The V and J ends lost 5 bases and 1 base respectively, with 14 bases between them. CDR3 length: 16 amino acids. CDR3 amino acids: CASSPNPYVNTGELFF. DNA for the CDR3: TGTGCCAGCAGTCCAAACCCGTACGTGAACACCGGGGAGCTGTTTTTT.

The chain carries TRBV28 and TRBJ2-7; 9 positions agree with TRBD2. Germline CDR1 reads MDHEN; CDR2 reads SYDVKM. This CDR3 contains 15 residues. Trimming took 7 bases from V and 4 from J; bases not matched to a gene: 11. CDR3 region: CASIGLAGHSYEQYF. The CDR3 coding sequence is TGTGCCAGCATCGGTCTAGCGGGACATTCATACGAGCAGTACTTC.

CDR3 nucleotide sequence: TGTGCCAGCAGCCTCCTTAGGACCCAAGAGACCCAGTACTTC. Protein: CASSLLRTQETQYF. The chain combines TRBV6-5 with TRBJ2-5; D is unclear. Between the trimmed V and J ends, which lost 6 bases and 1 base, there was a span of 12 bases. This CDR3 has 14 amino acids. CDR1 is MNHEY and CDR2 is SVGAGI in the germline V gene.

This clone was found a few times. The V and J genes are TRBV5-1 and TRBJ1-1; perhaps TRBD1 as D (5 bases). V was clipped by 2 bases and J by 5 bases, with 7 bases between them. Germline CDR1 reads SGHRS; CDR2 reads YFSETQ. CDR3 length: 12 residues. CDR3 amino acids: CASSLPGTEAFF. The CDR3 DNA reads TGCGCCAGCAGCTTACCAGGGACTGAAGCTTTCTTT.

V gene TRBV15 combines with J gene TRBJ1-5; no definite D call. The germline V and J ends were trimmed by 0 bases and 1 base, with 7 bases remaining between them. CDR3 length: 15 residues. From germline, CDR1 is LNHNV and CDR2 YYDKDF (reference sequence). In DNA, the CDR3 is TGTGCCACCAGCAGAGATCTCGTGAGCAATCAGCCCCAGCATTTT. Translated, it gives CATSRDLVSNQPQHF.

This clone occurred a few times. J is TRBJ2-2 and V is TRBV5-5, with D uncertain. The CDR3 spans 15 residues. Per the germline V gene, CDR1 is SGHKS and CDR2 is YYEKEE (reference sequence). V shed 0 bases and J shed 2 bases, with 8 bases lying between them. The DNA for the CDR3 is TGTGCCAGCAGCTTGGAACAGCTTAACACCGGGGAGCTGTTTTTT. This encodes CASSLEQLNTGELFF. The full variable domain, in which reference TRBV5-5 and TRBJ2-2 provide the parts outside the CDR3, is DAGVTQSPTHLIKTRGQQVTLRCSPISGHKSVSWYQQVLGQGPQFIFQYYEKEERGRGNFPDRFSARQFPNYSSELNVNALLLGDSALYLCASSLEQLNTGELFFGEGSRLTVL.

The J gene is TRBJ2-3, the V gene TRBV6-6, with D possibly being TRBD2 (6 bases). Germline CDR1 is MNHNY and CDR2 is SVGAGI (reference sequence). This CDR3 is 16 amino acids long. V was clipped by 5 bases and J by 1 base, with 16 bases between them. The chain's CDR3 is CASSLLGGKGTDTQYF. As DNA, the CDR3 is TGTGCCAGCAGTCTTTTGGGGGGAAAAGGCACAGATACGCAGTATTTT.

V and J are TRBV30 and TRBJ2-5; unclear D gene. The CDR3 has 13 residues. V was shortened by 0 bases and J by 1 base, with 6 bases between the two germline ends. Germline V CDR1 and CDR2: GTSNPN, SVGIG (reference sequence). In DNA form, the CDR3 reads TGTGCCTGGAGTGTAAGGTTCCAAGAGACCCAGTACTTC. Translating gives CAWSVRFQETQYF. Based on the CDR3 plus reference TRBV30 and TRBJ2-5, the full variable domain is SQTIHQWPATLVQPVGSPLSLECTVEGTSNPNLYWYRQAAGRGLQLLFYSVGIGQISSEVPQNLSASRPQDRQFILSSKKLLLSDSGFYLCAWSVRFQETQYFGPGTRLLVL.

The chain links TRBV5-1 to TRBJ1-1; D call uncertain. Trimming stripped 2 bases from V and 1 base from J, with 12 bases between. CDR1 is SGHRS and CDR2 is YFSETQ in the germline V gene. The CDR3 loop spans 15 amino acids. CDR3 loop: CASSFVVRENTEAFF. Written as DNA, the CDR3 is TGCGCCAGCAGCTTTGTAGTGAGAGAGAACACTGAAGCTTTCTTT.

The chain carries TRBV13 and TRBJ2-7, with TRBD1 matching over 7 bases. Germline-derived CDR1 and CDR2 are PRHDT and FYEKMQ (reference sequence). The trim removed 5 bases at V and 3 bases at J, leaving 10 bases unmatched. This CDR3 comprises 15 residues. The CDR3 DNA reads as TGTGCCAGCAGCCCAGGCCTACAGGGGTTCTACGAGCAGTACTTC. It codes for CASSPGLQGFYEQYF.

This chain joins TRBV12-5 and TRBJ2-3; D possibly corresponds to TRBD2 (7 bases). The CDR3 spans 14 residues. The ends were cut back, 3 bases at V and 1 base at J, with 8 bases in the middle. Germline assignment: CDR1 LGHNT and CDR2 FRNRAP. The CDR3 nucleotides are TGTGCTAGTGGTTTAGGGGGGGGCACAGATACGCAGTATTTT. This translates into CASGLGGGTDTQYF.

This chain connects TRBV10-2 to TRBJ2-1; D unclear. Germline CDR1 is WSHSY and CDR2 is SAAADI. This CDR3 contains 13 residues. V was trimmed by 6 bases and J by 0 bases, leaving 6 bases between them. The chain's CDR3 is CASRKNSYNEQFF. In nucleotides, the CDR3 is TGCGCCAGCAGGAAGAACTCCTACAATGAGCAGTTCTTC.

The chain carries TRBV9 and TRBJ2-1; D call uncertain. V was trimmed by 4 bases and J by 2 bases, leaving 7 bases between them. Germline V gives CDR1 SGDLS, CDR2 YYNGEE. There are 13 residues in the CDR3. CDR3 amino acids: CASSIGTYNEQFF. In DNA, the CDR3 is TGTGCCAGCAGCATAGGTACCTACAATGAGCAGTTCTTC.

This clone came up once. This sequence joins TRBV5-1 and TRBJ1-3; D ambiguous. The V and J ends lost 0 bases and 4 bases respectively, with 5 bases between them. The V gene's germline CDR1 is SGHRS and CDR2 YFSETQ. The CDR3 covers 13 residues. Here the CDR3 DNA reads TGCGCCAGCAGCTTGGAAGGGGGAAACACCATATATTTT. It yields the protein CASSLEGGNTIYF.

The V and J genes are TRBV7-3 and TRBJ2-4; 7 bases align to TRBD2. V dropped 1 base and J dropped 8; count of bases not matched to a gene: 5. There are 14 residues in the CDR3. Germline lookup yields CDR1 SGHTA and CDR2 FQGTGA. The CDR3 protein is CASSLSGSGDIQYF. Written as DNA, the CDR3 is TGTGCCAGCAGCTTAAGCGGGAGTGGGGACATTCAGTACTTC.